Below are 8 T cell receptor beta chains sequenced from a single sample in a study of blood T cell repertoires in COVID-19. The data were produced by immunoSEQ multiplex PCR, yet TCRdb's version contains in-frame clones alone and is incomplete. The table has 190,000 or so clones, around 85% seen once. What was sequenced was peripheral blood. All receptors derive from a woman in her sixties or seventies with acute or convalescent COVID-19.

The rearrangement uses TRBV2 and TRBJ1-2; 7 bases map to TRBD1. The CDR3 spans 12 residues. Germline V gene data show CDR1 as SNHLY and CDR2 as FYNNEI. The V and J ends lost 6 bases and 8 bases, in that order; junction bases with no gene match: 6. The CDR3 nucleotides read TGTGCCAGCAGCCGACAGGGTCAAGGCTACACCTTC. Encoded protein: CASSRQGQGYTF.

The J gene is TRBJ2-7, the V gene TRBV25-1; D is unresolved. This CDR3 region has 14 residues. Trimming took off 1 base at V and 3 bases at J, with 10 bases between the two ends. CDR1 is MGHDK and CDR2 is SYGVNS in the germline V gene. The CDR3: CASSELDTLYEQYF. CDR3 sequence (DNA): TGTGCCAGCAGTGAATTAGACACCCTCTACGAGCAGTACTTC.

This chain uses TRBV5-4 with TRBJ2-3; D ambiguous. Germline V gene lookup returns CDR1 SGHNT and CDR2 YYREEE (reference sequence). The germline V and J ends were trimmed by 4 bases and 5 bases, with 14 bases remaining between them. CDR3 length: 14 residues. CDR3 DNA sequence: TGTGCCAGCAGCCCGACTCCTATGGGAGATACGCAGTATTTT. Protein: CASSPTPMGDTQYF.

Remarks on this clone: The identical CDR3 is also encoded by other nucleotide sequences in the sample. The J gene is TRBJ1-2, the V gene TRBV5-1; D might be TRBD1 (6 bases). V lost 3 bases, J lost 7 bases, and 13 bases lay in between. The CDR3 has 13 amino acids. Germline-derived CDR1 and CDR2 are SGHRS and YFSETQ. DNA of the CDR3: TGCGCCAGCAGCTCTCAGGGGCCCGGTGGCTACACCTTC. Translating gives CASSSQGPGGYTF.

The chain carries TRBV6-1 and TRBJ1-5, with D possibly matching TRBD1 (5 bases). Germline-derived CDR1 and CDR2 are MNHNS and SASEGT. CDR3 size: 13 residues. V was clipped by 3 bases and J by 6 bases, with 9 bases between them. The CDR3 reads CASSDSGGQPQHF. The DNA for the CDR3 is TGTGCCAGCAGTGATTCGGGGGGTCAGCCCCAGCATTTT.

This clone appeared a few times. This chain joins TRBV11-2 and TRBJ1-4, with 8 positions matching TRBD1. Germline CDR1 reads SGHAT; CDR2 reads FQNNGV. This CDR3 contains 17 residues. Trimming cost V 5 bases and J 7 bases; bases outside gene matches: 15. Here the CDR3 DNA reads TGTGCCAGCAGCCCCCTGGGGGACAGGACGACTGTTGAAAAACTGTTTTTT. Its translation is CASSPLGDRTTVEKLFF.

V usage is TRBV2 and J usage is TRBJ1-6; 7 nucleotides match TRBD1. Germline V gene lookup returns CDR1 SNHLY and CDR2 FYNNEI. The CDR3 spans 15 residues. V lost 11 bases and J lost 0; bases outside the gene matches: 7. The CDR3 spells CAGTVRSSYNSPLHF. The CDR3 nucleotides are TGTGCCGGGACAGTCCGGAGCTCCTATAATTCACCCCTCCACTTT. Filled out from reference TRBV2 and TRBJ1-6, the complete variable domain reads EPEVTQTPSHQVTQMGQEVILRCVPISNHLYFYWYRQILGQKVEFLVSFYNNEISEKSEIFDDQFSVERPDGSNFTLKIRSTKLEDSAMYFCAGTVRSSYNSPLHFGNGTRLTVT.

This clone was observed a single time. The rearrangement uses TRBV5-6 and TRBJ1-5; 7 bases map to TRBD1. Germline CDR1 and CDR2: SGHDT and YYEEEE. V dropped 0 bases and J dropped 1; count of bases not matched to a gene: 4. The CDR3 has 16 residues. CDR3 sequence reads: CASSLGTGGSNQPQHF. The CDR3 DNA follows: TGTGCCAGCAGCTTGGGGACAGGCGGGAGCAATCAGCCCCAGCATTTT.